The clone carrying this T cell receptor (beta chain) has a handful of counts. Primers used in a second PCR of roughly 6 to 12 cycles were a sample-barcoded 5' primer and a J-beta primer mix. No fewer than 3 million CDR3-containing paired-end reads came from each sample. TCRdb analysed the 5' RACE reads with MiXCR anew, one entry per CDR3 protein. The repertoire holds fewer than 900,000 distinct CDR3 sequences, around 46% seen once, with around a fifth in the top ten. The data originate from a study of blood T cells in healthy people across ages. Every donor gave 8.5 to 10 milliliters of peripheral blood. Total RNA was isolated from each sample in quantities of at least 6 micrograms. The CDR3 totals 13 residues. Per the germline V gene, CDR1 is SNHLY and CDR2 is FYNNEI. Trimming shortened V by 6 bases and J by 5 bases, and 13 bases separated the two germline ends.

This clonotype originated in an older woman in good health. The sequencing input was blood. V is TRBV2 and J is TRBJ2-5; possible D gene TRBD2, 5 bases. This CDR3 reads CASSGNHGETQYF. In DNA, the CDR3 is TGTGCCAGCAGCGGGAACCACGGGGAGACCCAGTACTTC.